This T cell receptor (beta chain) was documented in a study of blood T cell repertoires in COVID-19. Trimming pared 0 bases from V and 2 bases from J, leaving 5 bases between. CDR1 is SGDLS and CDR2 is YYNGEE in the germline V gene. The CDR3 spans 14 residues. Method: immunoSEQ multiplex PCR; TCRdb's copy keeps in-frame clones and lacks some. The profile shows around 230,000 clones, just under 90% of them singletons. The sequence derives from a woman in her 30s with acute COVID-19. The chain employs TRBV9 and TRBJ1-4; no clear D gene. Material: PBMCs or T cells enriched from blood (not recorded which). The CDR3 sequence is CASSVGQTNEKLFF. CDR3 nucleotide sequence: TGTGCCAGCAGCGTAGGGCAGACTAATGAAAAACTGTTTTTT.